The 2 T cell receptor beta chains below were found in one sample sequenced in a study of T cell responses to AZD1222 COVID-19 vaccine. TCRdb keeps only in-frame clones here, not all; method: immunoSEQ multiplex PCR. The sample lists 110,000 to 150,000 clones; around 94% were seen once. Sequencing was performed on peripheral blood, taken after recovery from COVID-19. These receptors originate from an adult who had recovered from COVID-19.

This clone has a single count. The chain links TRBV30 to TRBJ2-1; 9 bases are a match to TRBD2. Trimming at V came to 3 bases and at J to 3 bases, leaving 3 bases not matched to a gene. The germline CDR1 and CDR2 sequences are GTSNPN and SVGIG (reference sequence). This CDR3 is 14 amino acids long. Here the CDR3 DNA reads TGTGCCTGGAGCCCGACTAGCGGCTACAATGAGCAGTTCTTC. It yields the protein CAWSPTSGYNEQFF.

The chain combines TRBV6-1 with TRBJ1-1, with D maybe TRBD1 (5 bases). The CDR3 has 15 amino acids. Germline V lookup: CDR1 MNHNS, CDR2 SASEGT. V was cut by 1 base and J by 7 bases, with 16 bases left in between. The CDR3 spells CASSEGGRVGFEAFF. DNA of the CDR3: TGTGCCAGCAGTGAAGGGGGCAGGGTGGGATTTGAAGCTTTCTTT.